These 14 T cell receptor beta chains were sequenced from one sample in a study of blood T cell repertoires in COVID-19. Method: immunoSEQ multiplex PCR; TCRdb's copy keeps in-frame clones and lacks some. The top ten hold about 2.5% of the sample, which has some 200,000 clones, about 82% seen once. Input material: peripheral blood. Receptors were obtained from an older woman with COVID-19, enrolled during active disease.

The CDR3 DNA reads as TGTGCCAGCAGCCCTAGATCGGCCCGGGCGGGGAATTCACCCCTCCACTTT. Its protein is CASSPRSARAGNSPLHF. The J gene is TRBJ1-6, the V gene TRBV5-6; D gene unclear. Germline CDR1 reads SGHDT; CDR2 reads YYEEEE. The CDR3 totals 17 residues. Trimming left V 4 bases short and J 7 bases short, with 21 bases between. Full variable domain (missing parts from reference TRBV5-6 and TRBJ1-6): DAGVTQSPTHLIKTRGQQVTLRCSPKSGHDTVSWYQQALGQGPQFIFQYYEEEERQRGNFPDRFSGHQFPNYSSELNVNALLLGDSALYLCASSPRSARAGNSPLHFGNGTRLTVT.

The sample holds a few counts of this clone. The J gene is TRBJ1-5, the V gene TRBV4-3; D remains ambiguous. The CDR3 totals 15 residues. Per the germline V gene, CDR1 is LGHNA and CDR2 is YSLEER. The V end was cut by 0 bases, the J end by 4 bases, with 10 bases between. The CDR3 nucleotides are TGCGCCAGCAGCCAAGACGGGGTCGGAAATCAGCCCCAGCATTTT. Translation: CASSQDGVGNQPQHF.

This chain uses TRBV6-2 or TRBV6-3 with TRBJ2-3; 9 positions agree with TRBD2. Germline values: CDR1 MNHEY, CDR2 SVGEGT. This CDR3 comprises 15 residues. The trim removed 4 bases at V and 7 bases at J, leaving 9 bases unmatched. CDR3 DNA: TGTGCCAGCAGTTCAACCCTAGCGGGGATACATACGCAGTATTTT. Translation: CASSSTLAGIHTQYF.

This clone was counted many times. CDR3 nucleotides: TGTGCCACCAGCAGAGGCGGGAATTCCTACGAGCAGTACTTC. It specifies CATSRGGNSYEQYF. This chain uses TRBV15 with TRBJ2-7; possible D gene TRBD2, 6 bases. The germline V gene encodes CDR1 LNHNV and CDR2 YYDKDF (reference sequence). The CDR3 spans 14 residues. Trimming took off 1 base at V and 1 base at J, with 8 bases between the two ends.

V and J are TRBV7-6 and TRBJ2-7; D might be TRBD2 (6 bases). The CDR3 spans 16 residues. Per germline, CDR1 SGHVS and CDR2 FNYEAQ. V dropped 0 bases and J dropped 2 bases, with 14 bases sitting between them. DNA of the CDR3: TGTGCCAGCAGCTTAGCCCCATCAGCGGGCGCCTACGAGCAGTACTTC. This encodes CASSLAPSAGAYEQYF. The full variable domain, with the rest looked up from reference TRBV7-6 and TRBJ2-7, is GAGVSQSPRYKVTKRGQDVALRCDPISGHVSLYWYRQALGQGPEFLTYFNYEAQQDKSGLPNDRFSAERPEGSISTLTIQRTEQRDSAMYRCASSLAPSAGAYEQYFGPGTRLTVT.

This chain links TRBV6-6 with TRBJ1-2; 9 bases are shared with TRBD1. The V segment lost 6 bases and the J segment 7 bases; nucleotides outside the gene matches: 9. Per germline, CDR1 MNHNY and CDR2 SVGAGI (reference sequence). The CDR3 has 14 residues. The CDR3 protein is CASSPDRGWGGYTF. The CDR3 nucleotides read TGTGCCAGCAGCCCCGACAGGGGGTGGGGTGGCTACACCTTC.

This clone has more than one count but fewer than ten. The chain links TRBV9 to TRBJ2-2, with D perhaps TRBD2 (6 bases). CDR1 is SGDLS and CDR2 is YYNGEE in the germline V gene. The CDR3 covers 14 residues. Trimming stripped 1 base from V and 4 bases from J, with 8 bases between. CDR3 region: CASSVSGSTGELFF. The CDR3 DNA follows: TGTGCCAGCAGCGTATCCGGGAGCACCGGGGAGCTGTTTTTT.

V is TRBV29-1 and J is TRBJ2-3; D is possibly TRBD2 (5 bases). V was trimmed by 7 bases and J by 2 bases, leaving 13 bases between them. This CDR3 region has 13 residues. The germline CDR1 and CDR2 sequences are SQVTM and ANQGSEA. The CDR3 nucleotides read TGCAGCGCGTCGGTAGCGACCACAGATACGCAGTATTTT. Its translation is CSASVATTDTQYF.

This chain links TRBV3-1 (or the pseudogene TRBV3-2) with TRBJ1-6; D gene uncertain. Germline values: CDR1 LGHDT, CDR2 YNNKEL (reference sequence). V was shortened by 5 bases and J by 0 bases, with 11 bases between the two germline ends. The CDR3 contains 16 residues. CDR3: CASSVSYSSYNSPLHF. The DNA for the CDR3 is TGTGCCAGCAGCGTAAGTTACAGCTCCTATAATTCACCCCTCCACTTT.

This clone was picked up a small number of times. CDR3 amino acids: CASSSMGTGSSPLHF. DNA of the CDR3: TGTGCCAGCAGTTCAATGGGGACAGGGTCATCACCCCTCCACTTT. The chain has TRBV6-2 or TRBV6-3 and TRBJ1-6, with 9 bases that match TRBD1. Germline assignment: CDR1 MNHEY and CDR2 SVGEGT. The CDR3 totals 15 residues. V was pared by 4 bases and J by 10 bases, with 8 bases of the junction left unmatched.

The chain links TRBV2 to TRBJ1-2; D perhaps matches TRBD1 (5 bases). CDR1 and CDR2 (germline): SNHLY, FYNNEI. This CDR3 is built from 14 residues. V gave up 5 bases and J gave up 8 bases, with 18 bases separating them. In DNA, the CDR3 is TGTGCCAGCAGTAGCTGGACACAGGTGGAAGGCTACACCTTC. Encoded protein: CASSSWTQVEGYTF.

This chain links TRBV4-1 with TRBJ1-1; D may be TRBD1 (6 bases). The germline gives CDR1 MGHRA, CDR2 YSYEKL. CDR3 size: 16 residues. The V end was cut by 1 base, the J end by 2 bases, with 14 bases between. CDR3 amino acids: CASSQVDNRANTEAFF. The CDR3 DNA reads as TGCGCCAGCAGCCAAGTCGATAACAGGGCTAACACTGAAGCTTTCTTT.

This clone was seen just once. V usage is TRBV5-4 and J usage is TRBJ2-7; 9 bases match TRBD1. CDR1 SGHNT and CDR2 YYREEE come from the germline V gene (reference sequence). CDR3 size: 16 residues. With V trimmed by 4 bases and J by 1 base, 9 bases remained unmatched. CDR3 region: CASSLGPGQGSYEQYF. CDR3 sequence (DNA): TGTGCCAGCAGCCTTGGACCGGGACAGGGTTCCTACGAGCAGTACTTC.

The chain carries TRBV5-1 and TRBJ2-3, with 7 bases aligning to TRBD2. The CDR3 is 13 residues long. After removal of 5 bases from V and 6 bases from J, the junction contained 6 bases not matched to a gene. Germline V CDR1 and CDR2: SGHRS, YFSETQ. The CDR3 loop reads CASRSGVGDTQYF. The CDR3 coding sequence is TGCGCCAGCAGAAGCGGGGTCGGGGATACGCAGTATTTT.